A selection of T cell receptor beta chains follows, all from one sample in a study of T cell repertoires and Cas9 in healthy adults. Profiling relied on immunoSEQ multiplex PCR, and the TCRdb table lists in-frame clones only, not all of them. This sample has some 14,000 clones, with roughly 90% found just once. Specimen: Tregs (CD4+, CD25+, CD127-, CD137-, CD154-) from PBMCs; culture status not recorded. The source is a human donor in good health. The CDR3 runs from the conserved cysteine through the conserved F or W. The order of the fields is D gene, clone size, J gene, V gene, CDR3 protein, CDR3 DNA. A D gene is named only where the DNA matches it firmly. Not all rows give a size; the values are once, few, many and, for expanded clones, a class.

d_gene: .
abundance: .
j_gene: TRBJ2-5
v_gene: TRBV5-1
CDR3aa: CASSHGRLGETQYF
CDR3nt: TGCGCCAGCAGCCACGGTCGGCTCGGGGAGACCCAGTACTTC

d_gene: .
abundance: .
j_gene: TRBJ1-6
v_gene: TRBV2
CDR3aa: CASSELWGASALHF
CDR3nt: TGTGCCAGCAGTGAACTTTGGGGTGCGTCGGCCCTCCACTTT

d_gene: .
abundance: .
j_gene: TRBJ1-5
v_gene: TRBV6-5
CDR3aa: CASILDRGRNQPQHF
CDR3nt: TGTGCCAGCATTCTCGACAGAGGCCGCAATCAGCCCCAGCATTTT

d_gene: TRBD1
abundance: .
j_gene: TRBJ1-1
v_gene: TRBV2
CDR3aa: CASNRQGPYEAFF
CDR3nt: TGTGCCAGCAACAGACAGGGGCCCTATGAGGCTTTCTTT

d_gene: .
abundance: .
j_gene: TRBJ2-2
v_gene: TRBV11-3
CDR3aa: CASSPSLGGTGELFF
CDR3nt: TGTGCCAGCAGCCCCTCTTTAGGGGGCACCGGGGAGCTGTTTTTT

d_gene: .
abundance: .
j_gene: TRBJ1-2
v_gene: TRBV5-1
CDR3aa: CASSLGLDYGYTF
CDR3nt: TGCGCCAGCAGCTTGGGACTGGACTATGGCTACACCTTC

d_gene: TRBD1
abundance: .
j_gene: TRBJ2-1
v_gene: TRBV4-2
CDR3aa: CASSQDEGARQFF
CDR3nt: TGTGCCAGCAGCCAAGATGAGGGGGCTAGGCAGTTCTTC

d_gene: .
abundance: .
j_gene: TRBJ2-2
v_gene: TRBV5-6
CDR3aa: CASSLAHPNTGELFF
CDR3nt: TGTGCCAGCAGCTTGGCCCATCCGAACACCGGGGAGCTGTTTTTT

d_gene: .
abundance: .
j_gene: TRBJ2-3
v_gene: TRBV2
CDR3aa: CASRQVLVRDTQYF
CDR3nt: TGTGCCAGCCGTCAGGTACTAGTAAGGGATACGCAGTATTTT

d_gene: .
abundance: .
j_gene: TRBJ1-5
v_gene: TRBV19
CDR3aa: CASSSRPQGADQPQHF
CDR3nt: TGTGCCAGTAGTTCCCGGCCGCAGGGAGCGGATCAGCCCCAGCATTTT

d_gene: TRBD1
abundance: .
j_gene: TRBJ2-7
v_gene: TRBV27
CDR3aa: CASSRRTGGYEQYF
CDR3nt: TGTGCCAGCAGCCGCAGGACAGGGGGCTACGAGCAGTACTTC

d_gene: .
abundance: few
j_gene: TRBJ1-2
v_gene: TRBV6-5
CDR3aa: CASSYWAERDYGYTF
CDR3nt: TGTGCCAGCAGTTACTGGGCGGAACGGGACTATGGCTACACCTTC

d_gene: .
abundance: once
j_gene: TRBJ1-5
v_gene: TRBV5-5
CDR3aa: CASSFGPQGQPQHF
CDR3nt: TGTGCCAGCAGCTTCGGGCCCCAAGGGCAGCCCCAGCATTTT

d_gene: TRBD1
abundance: .
j_gene: TRBJ1-1
v_gene: TRBV6-5
CDR3aa: CASSYTGTGDTEAFF
CDR3nt: TGTGCCAGCAGTTACACCGGGACAGGGGACACTGAAGCTTTCTTT

d_gene: .
abundance: .
j_gene: TRBJ1-1
v_gene: TRBV5-4
CDR3aa: CASSLYNRVRTEAFF
CDR3nt: TGTGCCAGCAGCTTATACAACAGGGTAAGGACTGAAGCTTTCTTT

d_gene: TRBD1
abundance: .
j_gene: TRBJ1-1
v_gene: TRBV7-9
CDR3aa: CASSLATGVRGTEAFF
CDR3nt: TGTGCCAGCAGCTTAGCGACAGGGGTAAGAGGCACTGAAGCTTTCTTT

d_gene: .
abundance: .
j_gene: TRBJ1-1
v_gene: TRBV9
CDR3aa: CASSVGPGSGTEAFF
CDR3nt: TGTGCCAGCAGCGTAGGTCCCGGGTCCGGTACTGAAGCTTTCTTT

d_gene: .
abundance: once
j_gene: TRBJ2-5
v_gene: TRBV2
CDR3aa: CASRAQGDQETQYF
CDR3nt: TGTGCCAGCAGAGCACAGGGCGACCAAGAGACCCAGTACTTC

d_gene: .
abundance: once
j_gene: TRBJ2-1
v_gene: TRBV19
CDR3aa: CASSMGGSYNEQFF
CDR3nt: TGTGCCAGTAGTATGGGGGGCTCCTACAATGAGCAGTTCTTC

d_gene: TRBD1
abundance: .
j_gene: TRBJ2-1
v_gene: TRBV5-1
CDR3aa: CASSPGTGSYNEQFF
CDR3nt: TGCGCCAGCAGCCCCGGGACAGGTTCCTACAATGAGCAGTTCTTC

d_gene: .
abundance: .
j_gene: TRBJ1-5
v_gene: TRBV19
CDR3aa: CASSIFGGRNQPQHF
CDR3nt: TGTGCCAGTAGTATATTCGGGGGTAGGAATCAGCCCCAGCATTTT

d_gene: .
abundance: .
j_gene: TRBJ1-2
v_gene: TRBV19
CDR3aa: CASSIAGQGGNYGYTF
CDR3nt: TGTGCCAGTAGCATCGCGGGACAAGGGGGGAACTATGGCTACACCTTC

d_gene: TRBD1
abundance: .
j_gene: TRBJ1-3
v_gene: TRBV19
CDR3aa: CASSMGQSSGNTIYF
CDR3nt: TGTGCCAGTAGTATGGGACAGAGCTCTGGAAACACCATATATTTT

d_gene: TRBD1
abundance: .
j_gene: TRBJ2-7
v_gene: TRBV5-5
CDR3aa: CASSLKGQGTEQYF
CDR3nt: TGTGCCAGCAGCTTGAAAGGACAGGGGACCGAGCAGTACTTC

d_gene: .
abundance: .
j_gene: TRBJ1-3
v_gene: TRBV9
CDR3aa: CASSVAGLTGGNTIYF
CDR3nt: TGTGCCAGCAGCGTAGCGGGACTCACCGGGGGAAACACCATATATTTT

d_gene: TRBD2
abundance: .
j_gene: TRBJ2-3
v_gene: TRBV6-1
CDR3aa: CASSEVGTSGRAQYF
CDR3nt: TGTGCCAGCAGTGAAGTTGGGACTAGCGGGCGCGCGCAGTATTTT

d_gene: .
abundance: .
j_gene: TRBJ2-1
v_gene: TRBV28
CDR3aa: CASSLSGGVVFNEQFF
CDR3nt: TGTGCCAGCAGTTTATCGGGCGGGGTAGTGTTCAATGAGCAGTTCTTC

d_gene: .
abundance: .
j_gene: TRBJ2-1
v_gene: TRBV29-1
CDR3aa: CSEIRGSNEQFF
CDR3nt: TGCAGCGAGATCCGGGGTTCAAATGAGCAGTTCTTC

d_gene: .
abundance: few
j_gene: TRBJ1-5
v_gene: TRBV6-1
CDR3aa: CASSERYNQPQHF
CDR3nt: TGTGCCAGCAGTGAACGTTACAATCAGCCCCAGCATTTT

d_gene: .
abundance: .
j_gene: TRBJ1-5
v_gene: TRBV28
CDR3aa: CASVGPMSNQPQHF
CDR3nt: TGTGCCAGCGTCGGACCGATGAGCAATCAGCCCCAGCATTTT

d_gene: .
abundance: once
j_gene: TRBJ1-5
v_gene: TRBV19
CDR3aa: CASSEGPSYNQPQHF
CDR3nt: TGTGCCAGCAGTGAGGGCCCAAGCTATAATCAGCCCCAGCATTTT

d_gene: TRBD1
abundance: .
j_gene: TRBJ1-3
v_gene: TRBV6-5
CDR3aa: CASSGDRGNTIYF
CDR3nt: TGTGCCAGCAGTGGGGACAGAGGAAACACCATATATTTT

d_gene: TRBD1
abundance: .
j_gene: TRBJ1-6
v_gene: TRBV27
CDR3aa: CASSLTGGAYVNNSPLHF
CDR3nt: TGTGCCAGCAGTTTGACAGGGGGCGCGTATGTAAATAATTCACCCCTCCACTTT

d_gene: TRBD1
abundance: .
j_gene: TRBJ1-1
v_gene: TRBV7-6
CDR3aa: CASSSQGAVTEAFF
CDR3nt: TGTGCCAGCAGCTCACAGGGGGCTGTCACTGAAGCTTTCTTT

d_gene: TRBD1
abundance: .
j_gene: TRBJ1-5
v_gene: TRBV2
CDR3aa: CASSPGTGGGQPQHF
CDR3nt: TGTGCCAGCAGCCCCGGGACAGGGGGGGGTCAGCCCCAGCATTTT

d_gene: .
abundance: .
j_gene: TRBJ1-1
v_gene: TRBV5-1
CDR3aa: CASAALLNTEAFF
CDR3nt: TGCGCCAGCGCCGCATTGCTGAACACTGAAGCTTTCTTT

d_gene: .
abundance: .
j_gene: TRBJ1-2
v_gene: TRBV19
CDR3aa: CASSIRNRATSNYGYTF
CDR3nt: TGTGCCAGTAGTATTCGGAACCGGGCCACATCTAACTATGGCTACACCTTC

d_gene: .
abundance: .
j_gene: TRBJ2-5
v_gene: TRBV5-4
CDR3aa: CASSLEGGVETQYF
CDR3nt: TGTGCCAGCAGCTTGGAGGGCGGGGTAGAGACCCAGTACTTC

d_gene: .
abundance: .
j_gene: TRBJ2-1
v_gene: TRBV29-1
CDR3aa: CSVPNPTASSYNEQFF
CDR3nt: TGCAGCGTTCCCAATCCAACAGCAAGCTCCTACAATGAGCAGTTCTTC

d_gene: TRBD1
abundance: .
j_gene: TRBJ2-5
v_gene: TRBV5-5
CDR3aa: CASSWTGLEETQYF
CDR3nt: TGTGCCAGCAGCTGGACAGGACTTGAAGAGACCCAGTACTTC

d_gene: .
abundance: .
j_gene: TRBJ1-6
v_gene: TRBV18
CDR3aa: CASSPGDNSPLHF
CDR3nt: TGTGCCAGCTCACCAGGTGATAATTCACCCCTCCACTTT

d_gene: TRBD1
abundance: .
j_gene: TRBJ2-3
v_gene: TRBV25-1
CDR3aa: CASSEGAGGATDTQYF
CDR3nt: TGTGCCAGCAGTGAAGGAGCAGGGGGCGCGACAGATACGCAGTATTTT

d_gene: .
abundance: .
j_gene: TRBJ2-1
v_gene: TRBV7-2
CDR3aa: CASSPGSSYNEQFF
CDR3nt: TGTGCCAGCAGCCCCGGGAGCTCCTACAATGAGCAGTTCTTC